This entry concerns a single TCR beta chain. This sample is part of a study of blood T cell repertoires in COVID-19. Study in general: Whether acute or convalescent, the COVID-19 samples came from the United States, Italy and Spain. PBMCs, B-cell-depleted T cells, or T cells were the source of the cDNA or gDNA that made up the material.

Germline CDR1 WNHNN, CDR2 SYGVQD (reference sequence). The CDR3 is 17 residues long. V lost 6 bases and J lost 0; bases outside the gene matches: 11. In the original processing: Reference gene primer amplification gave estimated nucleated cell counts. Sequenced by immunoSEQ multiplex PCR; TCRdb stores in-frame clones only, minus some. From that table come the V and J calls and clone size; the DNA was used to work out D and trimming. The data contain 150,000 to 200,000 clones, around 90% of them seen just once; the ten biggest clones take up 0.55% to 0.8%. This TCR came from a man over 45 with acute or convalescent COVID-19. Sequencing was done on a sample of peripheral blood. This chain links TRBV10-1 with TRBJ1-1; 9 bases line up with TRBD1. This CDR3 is CASSFMGQGVLNTEAFF. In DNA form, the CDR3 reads TGCGCCAGCAGCTTTATGGGACAGGGAGTATTGAACACTGAAGCTTTCTTT.